This T cell receptor (beta chain) is drawn from a study of CD8 T cells in ankylosing spondylitis. TCRdb reprocessed the 5' RACE reads with MiXCR, giving one entry per CDR3 protein. Of about 250,000 distinct CDR3 sequences listed, 32% are singletons. Germline V gene lookup returns CDR1 MNHEY and CDR2 SVGAGI. The CDR3 has 16 amino acids. V dropped 0 bases and J dropped 7; count of bases not matched to a gene: 7. V is TRBV6-5 and J is TRBJ2-3; 10 nucleotides agree with TRBD2. Sequences were obtained from blood, either unsorted or a sorted T cell fraction (not recorded which). The TCR was taken from a male donor with ankylosing spondylitis or in good health (not recorded which). CDR3 in amino acids: CASSYSISGGTNTQYF. CDR3 in DNA: TGTGCCAGCAGTTACTCGATTAGCGGGGGGACAAATACGCAGTATTTT.